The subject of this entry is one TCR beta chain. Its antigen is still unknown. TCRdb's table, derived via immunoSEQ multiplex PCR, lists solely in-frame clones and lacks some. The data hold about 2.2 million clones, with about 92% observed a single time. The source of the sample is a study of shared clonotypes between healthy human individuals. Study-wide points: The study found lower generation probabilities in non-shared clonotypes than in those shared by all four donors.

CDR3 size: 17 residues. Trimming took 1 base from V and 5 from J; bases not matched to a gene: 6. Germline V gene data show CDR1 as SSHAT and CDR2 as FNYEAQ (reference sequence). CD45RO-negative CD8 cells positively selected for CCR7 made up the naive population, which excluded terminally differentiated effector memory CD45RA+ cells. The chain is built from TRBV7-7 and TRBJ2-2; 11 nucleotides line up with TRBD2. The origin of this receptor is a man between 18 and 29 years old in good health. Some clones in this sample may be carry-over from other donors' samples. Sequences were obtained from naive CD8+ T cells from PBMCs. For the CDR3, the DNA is TGTGCCAGCAGCTTAGTAGCGGGAGGGCCCCCTACCGGGGAGCTGTTTTTT. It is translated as CASSLVAGGPPTGELFF.